These 30 T cell receptor beta chains were sequenced from one sample in a study of blood T cell repertoires in COVID-19. Measured with immunoSEQ multiplex PCR; TCRdb has only the in-frame clones, and not every one. The profile shows around 100,000 clones, 75% to 90% of them singletons. Input material: peripheral blood. The receptors come from a woman in her 70s with acute or convalescent COVID-19.

On this clone: In the same sample, other DNA sequences code for this CDR3. The CDR3, as DNA: TGCGCCAGCAGCTTGGAGGGGGTTGGGACTGAAGCTTTCTTT. Translating gives CASSLEGVGTEAFF. The chain links TRBV5-1 to TRBJ1-1; D possibly corresponds to TRBD1 (6 bases). Germline V gene lookup returns CDR1 SGHRS and CDR2 YFSETQ. The CDR3 runs to 14 residues. Trimming took 0 bases from V and 5 from J, leaving 11 bases between them.

The V call is TRBV2, the J call TRBJ1-2; a possible D gene is TRBD1 (5 bases). The V and J ends lost 7 bases and 1 base respectively, with 13 bases between them. The CDR3 covers 14 residues. Per the germline V gene, CDR1 is SNHLY and CDR2 is FYNNEI. CDR3 protein: CASIPGLSNYGYTF. The CDR3 bases are TGTGCCAGCATCCCGGGACTGAGTAACTATGGCTACACCTTC. The variable domain in full, completed from reference TRBV2 and TRBJ1-2, reads EPEVTQTPSHQVTQMGQEVILRCVPISNHLYFYWYRQILGQKVEFLVSFYNNEISEKSEIFDDQFSVERPDGSNFTLKIRSTKLEDSAMYFCASIPGLSNYGYTFGSGTRLTVV.

The chain couples TRBV5-4 to TRBJ1-6, with 9 nucleotides matching TRBD1. The J segment lost 7 bases and the V segment lost 1 base, leaving 6 bases of the junction unmatched. The germline CDR1 and CDR2 sequences are SGHNT and YYREEE (reference sequence). The CDR3 length is 16 residues. For the CDR3, the DNA is TGTGCCAGCAGCTTGTGGGGGACAGGGTCAAATTCACCCCTCCACTTT. Translation: CASSLWGTGSNSPLHF.

This clone has just one count. A junction end diverges from the germline sequence, so it may reflect a read error. The same CDR3 is also encoded by other DNA sequences in this sample. The DNA of the CDR3 is TGTGCCAGCAGTTTAGCGCAGGGCAAAGTCTACGAGCAGTACTTC. It yields the protein CASSLAQGKVYEQYF. This chain uses TRBV7-6 with TRBJ2-7; D may correspond to TRBD1 or TRBD2 (5 bases each). CDR3 length: 15 amino acids. Germline V gene sequence: CDR1 SGHVS, CDR2 FNYEAQ.

The chain carries TRBV6-5 and TRBJ1-5; D not certain. Germline V gene lookup returns CDR1 MNHEY and CDR2 SVGAGI. This CDR3 has 15 residues. V gave up 5 bases and J gave up 2 bases, with 13 bases separating them. The CDR3 DNA reads TGTGCCAGCAGTACGGGCGGGATGGGCAATCAGCCCCAGCATTTT. Protein product: CASSTGGMGNQPQHF.

V usage is TRBV5-6 and J usage is TRBJ2-3; TRBD1 might be the D (6 bases). Per germline, CDR1 SGHDT and CDR2 YYEEEE. This CDR3 comprises 15 residues. V was clipped by 4 bases and J by 5 bases, with 17 bases between them. CDR3 amino acids: CASSREATGIDTQYF. CDR3 sequence (DNA): TGTGCCAGCAGCCGGGAAGCGACAGGCATAGATACGCAGTATTTT.

This chain connects TRBV5-1 to TRBJ1-6; 10 bases align to TRBD1. Trimming at V came to 0 bases and at J to 10 bases, leaving 4 bases not matched to a gene. The CDR3 has 15 amino acids. The germline V gene has CDR1 SGHRS and CDR2 YFSETQ. The CDR3 protein is CASSLGQGAGSPLHF. Here the CDR3 DNA reads TGCGCCAGCAGCTTGGGACAGGGGGCAGGGTCACCCCTCCACTTT.

The chain carries TRBV7-2 and TRBJ2-3, with a possible D match to TRBD1 (5 bases). The CDR3 contains 13 residues. Germline CDR1 and CDR2: SGHTA and FQGNSA. V was clipped by 0 bases and J by 6 bases, with 7 bases between them. CDR3 protein: CASSLAPGDTQYF. CDR3 nucleotide sequence: TGTGCCAGCAGCTTAGCCCCAGGGGATACGCAGTATTTT.

This clone has a single count. The chain links TRBV7-2 to TRBJ2-1; TRBD2 matches 14 bases. Per the germline V gene, CDR1 is SGHTA and CDR2 is FQGNSA. V shed 8 bases and J 5 bases; nucleotides not matched to a gene: 8. This CDR3 contains 16 residues. The DNA of the CDR3 is TGTGCCAGCTCCGGGACTAGCGGGAGTTATAACAATGAGCAGTTCTTC. As protein: CASSGTSGSYNNEQFF.

The chain carries TRBV7-7 and TRBJ2-1; the match to TRBD1 covers 9 bases. The V gene's germline CDR1 is SSHAT and CDR2 FNYEAQ (reference sequence). CDR3 length: 15 residues. Unmatched junction bases numbered 10, after V lost 6 bases and J lost 7 bases. This chain's CDR3 is CASSPGTGFTNEQFF. CDR3 in DNA: TGTGCCAGCAGTCCCGGGACAGGGTTCACGAATGAGCAGTTCTTC.

The CDR3: CASSQSEEILETQYF. CDR3 nucleotides: TGCGCCAGCAGTCAATCCGAGGAAATCTTAGAGACCCAGTACTTC. The genes are TRBV23-1 and TRBJ2-5; D remains ambiguous. TRBV23-1 belongs to the ORF category, with a function that is uncertain. This CDR3 has 15 amino acids. The V end was cut by 0 bases, the J end by 4 bases, with 12 bases between.

The chain is built from TRBV11-2 and TRBJ2-7, with 9 positions matching TRBD1. With V trimmed by 5 bases and J by 6 bases, 5 bases remained unmatched. Germline V gene data show CDR1 as SGHAT and CDR2 as FQNNGV. The CDR3 spans 13 residues. CDR3 bases: TGTGCCAGCAGCCCTGGGACAGGGACCGAGCAGTACTTC. Its protein is CASSPGTGTEQYF. Using reference TRBV11-2 and TRBJ2-7 for the parts outside the CDR3, the full variable domain is EAGVAQSPRYKIIEKRQSVAFWCNPISGHATLYWYQQILGQGPKLLIQFQNNGVVDDSQLPKDRFSAERLKGVDSTLKIQPAKLEDSAVYLCASSPGTGTEQYFGPGTRLTVT.

The rearrangement links TRBV30 to TRBJ2-2, with D possibly being TRBD1 (6 bases). Germline V lookup: CDR1 GTSNPN, CDR2 SVGIG (reference sequence). V was shortened by 2 bases and J by 3 bases, with 10 bases between the two germline ends. This CDR3 has 14 amino acids. The CDR3 bases are TGTGCCTGGAGTCAGGGGTCTTACACCGGGGAGCTGTTTTTT. Protein sequence: CAWSQGSYTGELFF.

This clone was detected once. Written as DNA, the CDR3 is TGTGCCAGCTCACCCTCCGGGGTCGACACTGAAGCTTTCTTT. Translation gives CASSPSGVDTEAFF. The V call is TRBV18, the J call TRBJ1-1, with D hard to call. Trimming shortened V by 3 bases and J by 3 bases, and 11 bases separated the two germline ends. CDR1 and CDR2 (germline): KGHSH, LQKENI. The CDR3 has 14 amino acids.

V usage is TRBV28 and J usage is TRBJ2-7; the D gene is possibly TRBD2 (5 bases). The V and J ends lost 6 bases and 1 base respectively, with 16 bases between them. Germline V gives CDR1 MDHEN, CDR2 SYDVKM. The CDR3 has 15 residues. The CDR3 sequence is CASSLPGVASYEQYF. The CDR3 nucleotides are TGTGCCAGCAGCCTCCCCGGGGTGGCGTCCTACGAGCAGTACTTC.

This clone has just one count. This chain links TRBV6-4 with TRBJ2-1; D is possibly TRBD1 (5 bases). Trimming pared 6 bases from V and 9 bases from J, leaving 18 bases between. Germline V lookup: CDR1 MRHNA, CDR2 SNTAGT. The CDR3 sequence is 14 residues long. In DNA form, the CDR3 reads TGTGCCAGCAGAGCAGCTTCTAATAGGGGTGAGCAGTTCTTC. Translation gives CASRAASNRGEQFF.

The CDR3 nucleotides read TGCAGTGCTAGTTCGGGCTGGAGTAGCGGGCCTAGCAATGAGCAGTTCTTC. Translation gives CSASSGWSSGPSNEQFF. The chain links TRBV20-1 to TRBJ2-1; TRBD2 matches at 7 bases. Trimming removed 3 bases from V and 6 bases from J; junction bases left unmatched: 17. Germline-derived CDR1 and CDR2 are DFQATT and SNEGSKA (reference sequence). CDR3 length equals 17 residues.

The CDR3 is CASSISTSGGALEQYF. The DNA for the CDR3 is TGTGCCAGTAGTATTTCCACTAGCGGGGGGGCCCTGGAGCAGTACTTC. This sequence joins TRBV19 and TRBJ2-7, with 13 bases lining up with TRBD2. The CDR3 consists of 16 residues. Germline V CDR1 and CDR2: LNHDA, SQIVND (reference sequence). V lost 3 bases, J lost 7 bases, and 9 bases stayed unmatched.

This clone was found a few times. This chain links TRBV5-1 with TRBJ2-7, with 7 bases lining up with TRBD1. J gave up 5 bases and V 2 bases, and 7 bases lay outside the gene matches. Germline CDR1 reads SGHRS; CDR2 reads YFSETQ. This CDR3 is 14 amino acids long. For the CDR3, the DNA is TGCGCCAGCAGCTTTGGAGACAGGGTCCACGAGCAGTACTTC. It specifies CASSFGDRVHEQYF.

The chain combines TRBV10-1 with TRBJ2-1, with a weak D call TRBD1 (5 bases). The CDR3 contains 12 residues. Germline loops: CDR1 WNHNN, CDR2 SYGVQD (reference sequence). Trimming stripped 2 bases from V and 13 bases from J, with 12 bases between. The CDR3 region is CASSEGALAQFF. In nucleotides, the CDR3 is TGCGCCAGCAGTGAGGGGGCTCTGGCACAGTTCTTC.

V and J are TRBV7-9 and TRBJ1-1, with a tentative D call TRBD1 (5 bases). Deletions cut 3 bases from V and 1 base from J, with 6 bases between. The CDR3 length is 13 residues. Germline loops: CDR1 SEHNR, CDR2 FQNEAQ (reference sequence). CDR3 amino acids: CASSFQGNTEAFF. CDR3 nucleotides: TGTGCCAGCAGCTTTCAGGGGAACACTGAAGCTTTCTTT.

The rearrangement joins TRBV5-1 to TRBJ1-6; no clear D. Per the germline V gene, CDR1 is SGHRS and CDR2 is YFSETQ. Trimming took 4 bases from V and 5 from J, leaving 13 bases between them. This CDR3 region has 15 residues. The CDR3 spells CASSPSGPDNSPLHF. The CDR3 DNA sequence: TGCGCCAGCAGCCCCTCAGGCCCCGATAATTCACCCCTCCACTTT. The variable domain in full, completed from reference TRBV5-1 and TRBJ1-6, reads KAGVTQTPRYLIKTRGQQVTLSCSPISGHRSVSWYQQTPGQGLQFLFEYFSETQRNKGNFPGRFSGRQFSNSRSEMNVSTLELGDSALYLCASSPSGPDNSPLHFGNGTRLTVT.

V is TRBV4-2 and J is TRBJ2-1; D perhaps matches TRBD1 (5 bases). Per germline, CDR1 LGHNA and CDR2 YNFKEQ. Between the trimmed V and J ends, which lost 2 bases and 9 bases, there was a span of 17 bases. CDR3 size: 15 residues. CDR3 in DNA: TGTGCCAGCAGCCAATTAATTTCAGTTAGGGGTGAGCAGTTCTTC. Translated, it gives CASSQLISVRGEQFF.

The J gene is TRBJ2-4, the V gene TRBV29-1; TRBD1 is a possible D gene (6 bases). Germline V CDR1 and CDR2: SQVTM, ANQGSEA. This CDR3 spans 11 amino acids. Between the trimmed V and J ends, which lost 1 base and 14 bases, there was a span of 12 bases. In DNA, the CDR3 is TGCAGCGTTGAAGCTGGGGGCGGCGAGTACTTC. Its protein is CSVEAGGGEYF. Combining the CDR3 with reference TRBV29-1 and TRBJ2-4 gives the whole variable domain SAVISQKPSRDICQRGTSLTIQCQVDSQVTMMFWYRQQPGQSLTLIATANQGSEATYESGFVIDKFPISRPNLTFSTLTVSNMSPEDSSIYLCSVEAGGGEYFGAGTRLSVL.

This clone was picked up one time. The rearrangement joins TRBV5-1 to TRBJ2-2; 10 positions match TRBD2. The CDR3 length is 16 residues. Germline CDR1 SGHRS, CDR2 YFSETQ. Trimming took 1 base from V and 7 from J; bases not matched to a gene: 7. The CDR3 region is CASSLQGTSVFGELFF. In DNA, the CDR3 is TGCGCCAGCAGCTTGCAAGGGACTAGCGTGTTCGGGGAGCTGTTTTTT.

This clone was detected a few times. The rearrangement uses TRBV2 and TRBJ2-7; D is possibly TRBD1 (5 bases). The CDR3 has 11 residues. Germline lookup yields CDR1 SNHLY and CDR2 FYNNEI. V lost 3 bases to trimming and J lost 6 bases, with 6 bases between them. CDR3 DNA: TGTGCCAGCAGTGAGACAGTCGAGCAGTACTTC. Its translation: CASSETVEQYF.

The chain recombines TRBV28 with TRBJ2-1; 8 nucleotides match TRBD2. The V segment lost 5 bases and the J segment 8 bases; nucleotides outside the gene matches: 14. The CDR3 is 16 amino acids. Per the germline V gene, CDR1 is MDHEN and CDR2 is SYDVKM. CDR3 loop: CASSGNEAGVFDEQFF. CDR3 nucleotide sequence: TGTGCCAGCAGTGGGAACGAAGCGGGAGTCTTCGATGAGCAGTTCTTC.

The chain is built from TRBV7-3 and TRBJ1-2, with TRBD1 identical over 7 bases. V was pared by 5 bases and J by 4 bases, with 7 bases of the junction left unmatched. The CDR3 totals 14 residues. The germline V gene encodes CDR1 SGHTA and CDR2 FQGTGA. The CDR3 DNA reads as TGTGCCAGCAGCGCCTCGACAGGGACCTATGGCTACACCTTC. This codes for CASSASTGTYGYTF.

V is TRBV21-1 and J is TRBJ2-7; the table assigns TRBD1, which was not confirmed against the DNA. TRBV21-1 is marked as a pseudogene. The CDR3 loop spans 16 amino acids. The CDR3 nucleotides read TGTGCCAGCAGCAAAGAAAAGAGGACAGGGGGCCACGAGCAGTACTTC. Translation gives CASSKEKRTGGHEQYF.

The chain uses TRBV27 and TRBJ1-6, with D possibly TRBD1 on 6 matching bases. The CDR3 length is 12 residues. Between the trimmed V and J ends, which lost 8 bases and 7 bases, there was a span of 9 bases. Germline loops: CDR1 MNHEY, CDR2 SMNVEV (reference sequence). CDR3 DNA sequence: TGTGCCAGCGCCAGGGGAAATTCACCCCTCCACTTT. Translated, it gives CASARGNSPLHF.